This record covers a single T cell receptor beta chain. Germline CDR1 is SGDLS and CDR2 is YYNGEE. The ends lost 3 bases at V and 7 bases at J; junction bases unmatched: 4. This CDR3 contains 13 residues. The data were produced by immunoSEQ multiplex PCR, yet TCRdb's version contains in-frame clones alone and is incomplete. The sample has roughly 150,000 clones, roughly nine tenths seen once. These data originate in a study of blood T cell repertoires in COVID-19. On the study more broadly: Sources were T cells, B-cell-depleted T cells, or PBMCs; the material itself was cDNA or gDNA.

The receptor was isolated from a human donor in a cohort sampled during active COVID-19. Sequences were obtained from peripheral blood. This chain joins TRBV9 and TRBJ1-5; 7 nucleotides agree with TRBD1. DNA of the CDR3: TGTGCCAGCAGCGCCCGGGACAGCCAGCCCCAGCATTTT. Translated: CASSARDSQPQHF. The complete variable domain, with remaining parts taken from reference TRBV9 and TRBJ1-5, reads DSGVTQTPKHLITATGQRVTLRCSPRSGDLSVYWYQQSLDQGLQFLIQYYNGEERAKGNILERFSAQQFPDLHSELNLSSLELGDSALYFCASSARDSQPQHFGDGTRLSIL.